This T cell receptor beta chain derives from a study of Graves' ophthalmopathy and Graves' hyperthyroidism. The ends were cut back, 5 bases at V and 4 bases at J, with 7 bases in the middle. The CDR3 is made up of 12 amino acids. Germline-derived CDR1 and CDR2 are SGHNT and YENEEA. This clonotype was counted a few times. The authors amplified TCR beta CDR3 regions, and they did so from RNA transcripts for repertoire sequencing. In the first round, RT-PCR was carried out with HTBI primers, and a multiplex PCR formed the second round. TCRdb called the multiplex PCR reads again in MiXCR, with one record for every CDR3 protein. The repertoire includes around 1,000,000 distinct CDR3 sequences, roughly 35% of them detected once, and around 10% sits in the top ten.

The receptor was derived from an adult man with Graves' hyperthyroidism. The sample comprised peripheral blood or thyroid tissue (not recorded which). This sequence joins TRBV11-3 and TRBJ2-3, with unresolved D. The CDR3 spells CASSQESDTQYF. DNA for the CDR3: TGTGCCAGCAGCCAAGAGTCAGATACGCAGTATTTT.